This is a list of T cell receptor beta chains from one sample in a study of OX40 agonist ivuxolimab in advanced cancers. Assay: immunoSEQ multiplex PCR; the TCRdb copy retains only in-frame clones and omits some. The profile shows tens of thousands of clones, around 86% of them singletons. The sequences come from CD4+ or CD8+ T cells sorted from blood, collected in a trial of the OX40 agonist ivuxolimab. These TCRs come from an adult with an advanced solid tumor such as melanoma, head and neck, liver or kidney cancer. Both conserved end residues are part of each CDR3. D genes are given only for firm matches. Not all rows give a size; the values are once, few, many and, for expanded clones, a class.

DNA: TGTGCCAGTAGTACCCAGCCCGATTACGAGCAGTACTTC; CDR3: CASSTQPDYEQYF; D: -; V: TRBV19; size: once; J: TRBJ2-7
DNA: TGTGCCAGCAGCTTACCGAACCCATTACAGGGTAAGGGCGCTGAAGCTTTCTTT; CDR3: CASSLPNPLQGKGAEAFF; D: -; V: TRBV7-9; size: once; J: TRBJ1-1
DNA: TGTGCCAGTAGAGGGACAGGGGGGACTAACTATGGCTACACCTTC; CDR3: CASRGTGGTNYGYTF; D: TRBD1; V: TRBV19; size: -; J: TRBJ1-2
DNA: TGTGCCAGCAGAGAGAATAGGGGGGGCCAGCCCCAGCATTTT; CDR3: CASRENRGGQPQHF; D: -; V: TRBV6-1; size: -; J: TRBJ1-5
DNA: TGTGCCTGGAGCCGGGACAGCTCCTACGAGCAGTACTTC; CDR3: CAWSRDSSYEQYF; D: TRBD1; V: TRBV30; size: -; J: TRBJ2-7
DNA: TGTGCCAGCCGCGCTGGTGGCTACACCTTC; CDR3: CASRAGGYTF; D: -; V: TRBV19; size: few; J: TRBJ1-2
DNA: TGCGCCAGCAGCCTGGCTGGCAGAAATCAAGAGACCCAGTACTTC; CDR3: CASSLAGRNQETQYF; D: -; V: TRBV4-1; size: -; J: TRBJ2-5
DNA: TGTGCCAGCAGCTTAGGGGGCCCCCCACTCTACGAGCAGTACTTC; CDR3: CASSLGGPPLYEQYF; D: -; V: TRBV11-2; size: -; J: TRBJ2-7
DNA: TGTGCCAGCAGGATTACAGGGATTAGCGGCGGGGAGCTGTTTTTT; CDR3: CASRITGISGGELFF; D: -; V: TRBV11-2; size: once; J: TRBJ2-2
DNA: TGTGCCAGCAGCCAGAGAACAGGGGGGGGTGGCTATCGCAATCAGCCCCAGCATTTT; CDR3: CASSQRTGGGGYRNQPQHF; D: TRBD1; V: TRBV2; size: -; J: TRBJ1-5
DNA: TGTGCCAGCAGCTCCTGGGGCGGAAGTACAGATACGCAGTATTTT; CDR3: CASSSWGGSTDTQYF; D: -; V: TRBV7-2; size: -; J: TRBJ2-3
DNA: TGCAGCGTTGGACCCCGGAACACTGAAGCTTTCTTT; CDR3: CSVGPRNTEAFF; D: -; V: TRBV29-1; size: -; J: TRBJ1-1
DNA: TGTGCCAGCAGCTTAGACCGGTATGAGCGTCAGCCCCAGCATTTT; CDR3: CASSLDRYERQPQHF; D: -; V: TRBV7-2; size: -; J: TRBJ1-5
DNA: TGTGCCAGCAGCCCAGGGGGCATGGGCAATCAGCCCCAGCATTTT; CDR3: CASSPGGMGNQPQHF; D: TRBD1; V: TRBV7-2; size: -; J: TRBJ1-5
DNA: TGCGCCAGCACTTCGAAACGGGGGGGGCCCCATGGCTACACCTTC; CDR3: CASTSKRGGPHGYTF; D: -; V: TRBV10-1; size: -; J: TRBJ1-2
DNA: TGTGCCAGCAGTTTCCCAGCGGGAGTTGGTCAAGAGACCCAGTACTTC; CDR3: CASSFPAGVGQETQYF; D: TRBD2; V: TRBV6-6; size: -; J: TRBJ2-5
DNA: TGCAGCGTTGAAGATCGGAGGAGAGGGAGCGGCTACACCTTC; CDR3: CSVEDRRRGSGYTF; D: -; V: TRBV29-1; size: -; J: TRBJ1-2
DNA: TGCGCCAGCAGCTCGCAGGGGGACGGCACTGAAGCTTTCTTT; CDR3: CASSSQGDGTEAFF; D: TRBD1; V: TRBV5-1; size: -; J: TRBJ1-1
DNA: TGTGCCAGCAGTTTAAGCAGGGTAGGCGCCGGGGAGCTGTTTTTT; CDR3: CASSLSRVGAGELFF; D: -; V: TRBV27; size: -; J: TRBJ2-2
DNA: TGCGCCAGCAGCTTGATGGCGGGAGGGCCCCGAGACGAGCAGTACTTC; CDR3: CASSLMAGGPRDEQYF; D: TRBD2; V: TRBV5-1; size: -; J: TRBJ2-7
DNA: TGTGCCAGCACCCCCCGCTTAACGGGGGGCGGCGGGGAGCTGTTTTTT; CDR3: CASTPRLTGGGGELFF; D: -; V: TRBV7-9; size: -; J: TRBJ2-2
DNA: TGTGCCAGCAGTGGACACACAGCGGGGAATTCCTACGAGCAGTACTTC; CDR3: CASSGHTAGNSYEQYF; D: TRBD2; V: TRBV6-1; size: -; J: TRBJ2-7
DNA: TGTGCCAGTAGTACGAGGACAGGGACTGAAGCTTTCTTT; CDR3: CASSTRTGTEAFF; D: TRBD1; V: TRBV19; size: -; J: TRBJ1-1
DNA: TGTGCCAGCAGTGACGGGACAACTAACTTAAATGAAAAACTGTTTTTT; CDR3: CASSDGTTNLNEKLFF; D: -; V: TRBV2; size: -; J: TRBJ1-4
DNA: TGTGCCAGTAGTGCCCGGACAGCGGTCCAAGAGACCCAGTACTTC; CDR3: CASSARTAVQETQYF; D: -; V: TRBV19; size: -; J: TRBJ2-5
DNA: TGTGCCACTTTGGGAGGGGAGGAAAGTCGCTATGGCTACACCTTC; CDR3: CATLGGEESRYGYTF; D: -; V: TRBV28; size: -; J: TRBJ1-2
DNA: TGTGCTAGTGGTTTCCCGGGACAGGGGGCGCGGGCTTTCTTT; CDR3: CASGFPGQGARAFF; D: TRBD1; V: TRBV12-5; size: -; J: TRBJ1-1
DNA: TGTGCCAGCAGTTGGGACGGGATGACCTACGAGCAGTACTTC; CDR3: CASSWDGMTYEQYF; D: -; V: TRBV28; size: -; J: TRBJ2-7